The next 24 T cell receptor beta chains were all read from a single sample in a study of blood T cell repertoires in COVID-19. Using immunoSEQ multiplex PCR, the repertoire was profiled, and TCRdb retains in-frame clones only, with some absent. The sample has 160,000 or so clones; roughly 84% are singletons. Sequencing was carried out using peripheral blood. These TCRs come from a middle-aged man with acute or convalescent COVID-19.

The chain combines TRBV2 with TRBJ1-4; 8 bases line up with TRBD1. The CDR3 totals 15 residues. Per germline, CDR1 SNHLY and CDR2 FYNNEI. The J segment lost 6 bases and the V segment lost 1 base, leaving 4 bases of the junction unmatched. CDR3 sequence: CASSEGQGIDEKLFF. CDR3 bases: TGTGCCAGCAGTGAAGGACAGGGGATCGATGAAAAACTGTTTTTT.

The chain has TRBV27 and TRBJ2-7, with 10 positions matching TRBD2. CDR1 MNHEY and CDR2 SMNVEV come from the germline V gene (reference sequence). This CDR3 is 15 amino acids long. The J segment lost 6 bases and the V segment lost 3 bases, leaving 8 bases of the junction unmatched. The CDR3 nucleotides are TGTGCCAGCAGTTTCGGCTCTAGCGGGGGCGTCGAGCAGTACTTC. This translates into CASSFGSSGGVEQYF.

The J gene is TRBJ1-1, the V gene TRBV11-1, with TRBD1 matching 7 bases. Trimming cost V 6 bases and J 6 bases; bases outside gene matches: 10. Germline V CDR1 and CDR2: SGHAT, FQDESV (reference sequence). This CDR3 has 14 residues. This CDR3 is CASSPDRESSEAFF. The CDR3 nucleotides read TGTGCCAGCAGTCCCGACAGGGAATCCTCTGAAGCTTTCTTT.

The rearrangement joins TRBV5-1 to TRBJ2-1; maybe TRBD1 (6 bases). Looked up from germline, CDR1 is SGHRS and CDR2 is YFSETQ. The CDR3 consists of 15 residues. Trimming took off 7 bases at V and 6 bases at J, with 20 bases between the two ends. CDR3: CASCEMGQGGNEQFF. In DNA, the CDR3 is TGCGCCAGCTGCGAAATGGGACAAGGGGGCAATGAGCAGTTCTTC.

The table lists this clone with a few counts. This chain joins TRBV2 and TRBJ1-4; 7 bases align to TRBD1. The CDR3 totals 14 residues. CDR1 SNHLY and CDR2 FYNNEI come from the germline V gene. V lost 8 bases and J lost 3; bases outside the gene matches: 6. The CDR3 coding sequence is TGTGCCAGCCTTCGACAGGGCCCTAATGAAAAACTGTTTTTT. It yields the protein CASLRQGPNEKLFF.

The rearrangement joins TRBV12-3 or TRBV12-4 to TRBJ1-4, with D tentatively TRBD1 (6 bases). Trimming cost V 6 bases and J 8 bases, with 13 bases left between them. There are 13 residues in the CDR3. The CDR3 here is CASRVGGGEKLFF. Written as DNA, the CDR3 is TGTGCCAGCAGGGTAGGGGGGGGCGAAAAACTGTTTTTT.

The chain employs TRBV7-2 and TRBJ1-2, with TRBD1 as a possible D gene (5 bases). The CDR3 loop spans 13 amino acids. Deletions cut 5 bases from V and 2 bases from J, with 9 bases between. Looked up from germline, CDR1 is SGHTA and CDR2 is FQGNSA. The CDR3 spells CASSPNRNYGYTF. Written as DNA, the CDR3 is TGTGCCAGCAGCCCTAACAGGAACTATGGCTACACCTTC.

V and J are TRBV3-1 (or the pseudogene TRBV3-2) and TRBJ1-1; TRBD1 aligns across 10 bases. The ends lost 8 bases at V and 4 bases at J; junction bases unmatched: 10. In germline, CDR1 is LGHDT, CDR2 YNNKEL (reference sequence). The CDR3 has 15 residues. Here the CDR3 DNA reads TGTGCCAGCTCCCGACAGGGGGCGGACCTCACTGAAGCTTTCTTT. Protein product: CASSRQGADLTEAFF.

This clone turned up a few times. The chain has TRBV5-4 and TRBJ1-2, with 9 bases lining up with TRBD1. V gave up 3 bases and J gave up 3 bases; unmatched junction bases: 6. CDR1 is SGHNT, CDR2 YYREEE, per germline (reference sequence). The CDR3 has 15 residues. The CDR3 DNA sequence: TGTGCCAGCAGCTATACAGGGGGCGACCACTATGGCTACACCTTC. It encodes CASSYTGGDHYGYTF.

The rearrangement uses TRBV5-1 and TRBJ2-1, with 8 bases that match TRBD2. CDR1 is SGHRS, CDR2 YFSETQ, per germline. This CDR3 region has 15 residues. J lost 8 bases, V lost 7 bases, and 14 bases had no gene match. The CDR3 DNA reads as TGCGCCAGCTTAGAACGGGGGGGCCGTGTAGATGAGCAGTTCTTC. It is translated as CASLERGGRVDEQFF.

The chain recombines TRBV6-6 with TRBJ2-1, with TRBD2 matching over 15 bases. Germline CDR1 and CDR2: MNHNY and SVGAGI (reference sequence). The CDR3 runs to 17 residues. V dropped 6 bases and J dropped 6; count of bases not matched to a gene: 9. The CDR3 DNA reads TGTGCCAGCAGACGACCGGGACTAGCGGGGGGTGCCAATGAGCAGTTCTTC. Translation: CASRRPGLAGGANEQFF.

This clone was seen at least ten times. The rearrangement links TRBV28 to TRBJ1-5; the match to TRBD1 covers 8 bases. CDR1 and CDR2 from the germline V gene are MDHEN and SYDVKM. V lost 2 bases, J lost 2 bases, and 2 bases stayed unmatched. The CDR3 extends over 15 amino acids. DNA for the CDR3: TGTGCCAGCAGTTTAGCAGGGGGCGGCAATCAGCCCCAGCATTTT. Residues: CASSLAGGGNQPQHF. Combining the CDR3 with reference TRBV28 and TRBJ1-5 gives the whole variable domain DVKVTQSSRYLVKRTGEKVFLECVQDMDHENMFWYRQDPGLGLRLIYFSYDVKMKEKGDIPEGYSVSREKKERFSLILESASTNQTSMYLCASSLAGGGNQPQHFGDGTRLSIL.

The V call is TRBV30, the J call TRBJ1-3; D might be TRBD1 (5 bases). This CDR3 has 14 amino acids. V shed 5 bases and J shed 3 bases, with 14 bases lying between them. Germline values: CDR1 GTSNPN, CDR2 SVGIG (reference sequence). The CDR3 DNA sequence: TGTGCCTGGGACAGTCGCGACCTTGGAAACACCATATATTTT. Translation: CAWDSRDLGNTIYF.

CDR3 DNA: TGTGCCAGCTCACTAGCTCGGGCAGGGGCGCGAGGGACGTATAATTCACCCCTCCACTTT. It yields the protein CASSLARAGARGTYNSPLHF. This chain links TRBV18 with TRBJ1-6; D may be TRBD1 (6 bases). Germline V gives CDR1 KGHSH, CDR2 LQKENI. The CDR3 runs to 20 residues. The V end lost 4 bases, the J end lost 4 bases, and 26 bases lay between the germline ends.

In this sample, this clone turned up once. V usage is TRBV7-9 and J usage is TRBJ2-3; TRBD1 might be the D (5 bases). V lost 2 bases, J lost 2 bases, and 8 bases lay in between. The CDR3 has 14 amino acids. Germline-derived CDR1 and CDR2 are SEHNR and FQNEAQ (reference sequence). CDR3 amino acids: CASSLTGSTDTQYF. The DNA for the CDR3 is TGTGCCAGCAGCTTAACAGGTTCCACAGATACGCAGTATTTT.

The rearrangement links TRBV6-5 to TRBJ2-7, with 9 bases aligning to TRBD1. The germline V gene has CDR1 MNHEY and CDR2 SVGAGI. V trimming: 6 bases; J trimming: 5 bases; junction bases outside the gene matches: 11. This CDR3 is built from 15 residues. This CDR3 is CASRGQGPRSNEQYF. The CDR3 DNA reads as TGTGCCAGCAGGGGACAGGGCCCCCGATCTAACGAGCAGTACTTC.

CDR3 region: CASSRLADQETQYF. CDR3 coding DNA: TGTGCCAGCAGCCGTCTAGCGGACCAAGAGACCCAGTACTTC. J is TRBJ2-5 and V is TRBV6-5; 7 bases line up with TRBD2. Germline loops: CDR1 MNHEY, CDR2 SVGAGI. The CDR3 spans 14 residues. With 6 bases clipped from V and 0 bases from J, the junction kept 4 bases outside the gene matches.

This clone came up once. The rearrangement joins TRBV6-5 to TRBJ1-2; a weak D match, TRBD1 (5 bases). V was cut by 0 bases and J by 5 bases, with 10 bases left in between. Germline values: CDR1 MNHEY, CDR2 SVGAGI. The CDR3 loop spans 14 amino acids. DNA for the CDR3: TGTGCCAGCAGTTACTCTGATCAGGGATATGGCTACACCTTC. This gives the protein CASSYSDQGYGYTF.

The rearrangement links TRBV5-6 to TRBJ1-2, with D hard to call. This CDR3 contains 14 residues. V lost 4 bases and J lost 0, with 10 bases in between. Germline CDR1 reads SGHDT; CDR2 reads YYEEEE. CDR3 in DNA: TGTGCCAGCAGCCCGATCGGAGCTAACTATGGCTACACCTTC. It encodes CASSPIGANYGYTF.

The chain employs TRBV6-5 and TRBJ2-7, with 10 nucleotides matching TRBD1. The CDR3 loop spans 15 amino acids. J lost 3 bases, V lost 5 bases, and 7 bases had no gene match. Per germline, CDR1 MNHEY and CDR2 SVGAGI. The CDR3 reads CASSLPGDRGYEQYF. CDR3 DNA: TGTGCCAGCAGTCTACCTGGGGACAGGGGCTACGAGCAGTACTTC.

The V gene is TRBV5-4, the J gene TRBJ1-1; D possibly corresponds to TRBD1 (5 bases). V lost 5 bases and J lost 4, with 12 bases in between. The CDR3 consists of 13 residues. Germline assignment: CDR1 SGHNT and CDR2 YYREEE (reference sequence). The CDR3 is CASRSLGGTEAFF. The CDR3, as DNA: TGTGCCAGCAGATCACTGGGGGGCACTGAAGCTTTCTTT.

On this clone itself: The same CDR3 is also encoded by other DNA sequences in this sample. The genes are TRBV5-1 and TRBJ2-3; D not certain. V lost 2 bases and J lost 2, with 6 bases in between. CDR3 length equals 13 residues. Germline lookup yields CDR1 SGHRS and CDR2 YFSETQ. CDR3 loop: CASSFSSTDTQYF. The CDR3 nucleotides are TGCGCCAGCAGCTTTAGCTCCACAGATACGCAGTATTTT.

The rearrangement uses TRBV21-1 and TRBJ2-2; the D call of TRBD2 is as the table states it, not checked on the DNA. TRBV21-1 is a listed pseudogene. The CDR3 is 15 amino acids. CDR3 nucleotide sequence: TGTGCCAGCAGTCCCTGGGAGGCCGGGACCGGGGAGCTGTTTTTT. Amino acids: CASSPWEAGTGELFF.

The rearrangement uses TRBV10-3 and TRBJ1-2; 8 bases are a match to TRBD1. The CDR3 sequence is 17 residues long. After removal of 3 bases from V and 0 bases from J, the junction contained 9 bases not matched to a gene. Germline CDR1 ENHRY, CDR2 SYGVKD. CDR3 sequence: CAISDPPGGEANYGYTF. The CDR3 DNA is TGTGCCATCAGTGACCCCCCAGGGGGCGAAGCTAACTATGGCTACACCTTC.